This TCR beta chain was recorded in a study of blood T cell repertoires in COVID-19. Background on the study: Both acute and convalescent COVID-19 samples were obtained from the United States, Italy and Spain.

Repertoires were generated with immunoSEQ multiplex PCR, while TCRdb's copy carries only in-frame clones and drops some. The top ten hold approximately 9.4% of the sample, which has approximately 330,000 clones, roughly 90% seen once. This clone was counted once. V trimming: 4 bases; J trimming: 9 bases; junction bases outside the gene matches: 16. Germline CDR1 and CDR2: MGHRA and YSYEKL. This CDR3 spans 18 amino acids. The chain couples TRBV4-1 to TRBJ2-1, with 12 bases aligning to TRBD2. Sequencing was performed on peripheral blood. The sequence was collected from a man aged 25 to 40 with COVID-19, enrolled during active disease. As DNA, the CDR3 is TGCGCCAGCAGCCTCCAACCGGGACTAGCGGGCGGGAGGGGTGAGCAGTTCTTC. Its protein is CASSLQPGLAGGRGEQFF.